The 2 T cell receptor beta chains listed next were all sequenced from one sample in a study of cytomegalovirus exposure and HLA in healthy donors. PCR employed 60 Vbeta and 13 Jbeta primers. The assay was immunoSEQ multiplex PCR, and TCRdb's table has in-frame clones only and misses some. The data contain over 80,000 clones, approximately 80% of them seen just once; the ten biggest clones take up approximately 3.6%. The sample consisted of PBMCs. Receptors were obtained from a man aged 25 to 45 in good health and CMV-seropositive.

The chain combines TRBV2 with TRBJ2-1; possibly TRBD2 for D (6 bases). Germline CDR1 and CDR2: SNHLY and FYNNEI. This CDR3 has 15 residues. V lost 6 bases, J lost 0 bases, and 12 bases lay in between. The CDR3 reads CASREGTFSYNEQFF. The CDR3 DNA is TGTGCCAGCAGGGAGGGGACCTTCTCCTACAATGAGCAGTTCTTC.

This chain uses TRBV11-2 with TRBJ2-3; 10 nucleotides line up with TRBD2. The germline gives CDR1 SGHAT, CDR2 FQNNGV. CDR3 length: 16 amino acids. V gave up 0 bases and J gave up 1 base; unmatched junction bases: 1. The DNA for the CDR3 is TGTGCCAGCAGCTTAGATCTAGCGGGAGGCACAGATACGCAGTATTTT. Its translation is CASSLDLAGGTDTQYF.